Each of the 23 T cell receptor beta chains below was sequenced from the same sample in a study of T cells in Graves' hyperthyroidism and ophthalmopathy. There were TCR beta CDR3 regions amplified from RNA transcripts. The HTBI primer set drove a first-round RT-PCR of the TCR CDR3. TCRdb used MiXCR to reprocess the multiplex PCR reads, holding one entry per CDR3 protein. The sample shows 500,000 to 650,000 distinct CDR3 sequences, 15% to 20% of them seen only once. The sequenced material came from blood. The origin of the receptors is a man in his forties with Graves' ophthalmopathy.

J is TRBJ2-2 and V is TRBV6-1; 11 bases line up with TRBD2. V shed 3 bases and J 8 bases; nucleotides not matched to a gene: 14. The CDR3 has 18 residues. The V gene's germline CDR1 is MNHNS and CDR2 SASEGT. CDR3 in amino acids: CASSDMSASGGPRGELFF. The CDR3 region has the DNA TGTGCCAGCAGTGATATGTCTGCTAGCGGGGGGCCTAGGGGGGAGCTGTTTTTT.

This clonotype was detected many times. J is TRBJ2-2 and V is TRBV5-1; the match to TRBD1 covers 8 bases. This CDR3 has 14 residues. J gave up 1 base and V 5 bases, and 1 base lay outside the gene matches. Germline V lookup: CDR1 SGHRS, CDR2 YFSETQ. The DNA for the CDR3 is TGCGCCAGCAGGACAGGGGTGAACACCGGGGAGCTGTTTTTT. Translated: CASRTGVNTGELFF.

This clonotype was seen only a few times. The chain combines TRBV16 with TRBJ2-7; D is tentatively TRBD1 or TRBD2 (5 bases each). The CDR3 runs to 13 residues. CDR1 and CDR2 from the germline V gene are KGHSY and FQNENV. Trimming took off 0 bases at V and 4 bases at J, with 7 bases between the two ends. This chain's CDR3 is CASSQSGDYEQYF. CDR3 nucleotides: TGTGCCAGCAGCCAATCGGGGGATTACGAGCAGTACTTC.

This clonotype came up many times. The chain combines TRBV6-1 with TRBJ1-3; unclear D gene. The CDR3 consists of 17 residues. Per germline, CDR1 MNHNS and CDR2 SASEGT. V was pared by 2 bases and J by 0 bases, with 14 bases between. DNA for the CDR3: TGTGCCAGCAGTGAACTCGTGGGCTCCCTCTCTGGAAACACCATATATTTT. Translated: CASSELVGSLSGNTIYF.

The chain has TRBV7-3 and TRBJ2-1; 9 nucleotides line up with TRBD2. Germline CDR1 is SGHTA and CDR2 is FQGTGA. Trimming removed 5 bases from V and 8 bases from J; junction bases left unmatched: 16. The CDR3 sequence is 17 residues long. The DNA of the CDR3 is TGTGCCAGCAGCCCACCGCCGGGTAGCGGGAGAATTCATGAGCAGTTCTTC. Translated, it gives CASSPPPGSGRIHEQFF.

This clonotype has ten or more counts. The V and J genes are TRBV18 and TRBJ1-1; TRBD1 matches 9 bases. J gave up 1 base and V 5 bases, and 5 bases lay outside the gene matches. Per germline, CDR1 KGHSH and CDR2 LQKENI. The CDR3 has 15 residues. The CDR3 sequence is CASSATGGGNTEAFF. The DNA for the CDR3 is TGTGCCAGCTCAGCAACAGGGGGCGGGAACACTGAAGCTTTCTTT.

This clonotype was detected many times. J is TRBJ2-7 and V is TRBV12-3 or TRBV12-4; D gene ambiguous. Trimming took off 5 bases at V and 0 bases at J, with 17 bases between the two ends. The CDR3 totals 16 residues. The CDR3 loop is CASSPTWAPSSYEQYF. CDR3 DNA sequence: TGTGCCAGCAGTCCTACGTGGGCACCAAGCTCCTACGAGCAGTACTTC.

This clonotype was recorded at least ten times. For the CDR3, the DNA is TGTGCCAGCAGTTTTGCAGCTAGCGGCTACGAGCAGTACTTC. It translates to CASSFAASGYEQYF. V is TRBV28 and J is TRBJ2-7, with 7 bases lining up with TRBD2. V was pared by 3 bases and J by 3 bases, with 5 bases of the junction left unmatched. Germline values: CDR1 MDHEN, CDR2 SYDVKM. CDR3 length equals 14 residues.

CDR3 residues: CSLDRGSEAFF. Here the CDR3 DNA reads TGCAGCCTTGATAGGGGTTCTGAAGCTTTCTTT. The rearrangement links TRBV20-1 to TRBJ1-1, with a weak D call TRBD1 (5 bases). CDR1 is DFQATT and CDR2 is SNEGSKA in the germline V gene (reference sequence). The CDR3 extends over 11 amino acids.

V gene TRBV5-1 combines with J gene TRBJ2-2; the D is unclear. The ends were cut back, 4 bases at V and 6 bases at J, with 10 bases in the middle. There are 13 residues in the CDR3. Germline V gene lookup returns CDR1 SGHRS and CDR2 YFSETQ. The CDR3 nucleotides read TGCGCCAGCAGCCTGCAAGCCGCCGGGGAGCTGTTTTTT. The encoded protein is CASSLQAAGELFF.

V is TRBV28 and J is TRBJ1-5; D possibly corresponds to TRBD1 (6 bases). This CDR3 is 14 amino acids long. The V gene lost 6 bases and the J gene lost 7 bases, with 16 bases spanning the gap. Looked up from germline, CDR1 is MDHEN and CDR2 is SYDVKM. The CDR3 reads CASSLPGAAQPQHF. In DNA, the CDR3 is TGTGCCAGCAGCCTCCCGGGGGCAGCCCAGCCCCAGCATTTT.

A few counts support this clonotype. This sequence joins TRBV18 and TRBJ1-5; D gene ambiguous. There are 17 residues in the CDR3. Germline CDR1 KGHSH, CDR2 LQKENI. V was trimmed by 4 bases and J by 0 bases, leaving 16 bases between them. For the CDR3, the DNA is TGTGCCAGCTCACGGTCTAGGAGTACCCTTAGCAATCAGCCCCAGCATTTT. As protein: CASSRSRSTLSNQPQHF.

V usage is TRBV5-1 and J usage is TRBJ2-7; 9 nucleotides agree with TRBD2. This CDR3 contains 15 residues. With V trimmed by 1 base and J by 2 bases, 4 bases remained unmatched. CDR1 SGHRS and CDR2 YFSETQ come from the germline V gene. Here the CDR3 reads CASSLLAGGAYEQYF. CDR3 nucleotide sequence: TGCGCCAGCAGCTTGCTGGCGGGGGGGGCCTACGAGCAGTACTTC.

A few counts support this clonotype. The chain couples TRBV4-1 to TRBJ2-3; TRBD1 matches 8 bases. V was pared by 4 bases and J by 5 bases, with 17 bases of the junction left unmatched. Germline values: CDR1 MGHRA, CDR2 YSYEKL. The length of the CDR3 is 18 residues. The CDR3 coding sequence is TGCGCCAGCAGCCCCTCGGACAGGGCGGACAGGAGGGGAGATACGCAGTATTTT. Protein: CASSPSDRADRRGDTQYF.

The chain uses TRBV19 and TRBJ2-7; TRBD2 aligns across 9 bases. From germline, CDR1 is LNHDA and CDR2 SQIVND (reference sequence). The CDR3 totals 18 residues. Losses at the gene ends were 0 bases for V and 3 bases for J; bases not matched to a gene: 12. The CDR3 spells CASSIDHPVGTSNYEQYF. Here the CDR3 DNA reads TGTGCCAGTAGTATAGATCATCCCGTCGGGACTAGCAACTACGAGCAGTACTTC. Supplemented by reference TRBV19 and TRBJ2-7, the full variable domain reads DGGITQSPKYLFRKEGQNVTLSCEQNLNHDAMYWYRQDPGQGLRLIYYSQIVNDFQKGDIAEGYSVSREKKESFPLTVTSAQKNPTAFYLCASSIDHPVGTSNYEQYFGPGTRLTVT.

This clonotype was counted ten times or more. The chain carries TRBV28 and TRBJ2-4; a possible D gene is TRBD1 (5 bases). The CDR3 is made up of 14 amino acids. Trimming pared 1 base from V and 4 bases from J, leaving 8 bases between. From germline, CDR1 is MDHEN and CDR2 SYDVKM. CDR3: CASSLLGRKNIQYF. CDR3 nucleotides: TGTGCCAGCAGTTTATTGGGGCGGAAAAACATTCAGTACTTC. The variable domain in full, completed from reference TRBV28 and TRBJ2-4, reads DVKVTQSSRYLVKRTGEKVFLECVQDMDHENMFWYRQDPGLGLRLIYFSYDVKMKEKGDIPEGYSVSREKKERFSLILESASTNQTSMYLCASSLLGRKNIQYFGAGTRLSVL.

This clonotype was observed at least ten times. The V call is TRBV12-3 or TRBV12-4, the J call TRBJ1-2, with 11 bases identical to TRBD1. This CDR3 has 15 amino acids. Trimming removed 4 bases from V and 5 bases from J; junction bases left unmatched: 6. The CDR3 region is CASSSGTGGRYGYTF. CDR3 in DNA: TGTGCCAGCAGTTCGGGGACAGGGGGGAGATATGGCTACACCTTC.

This clonotype was counted only a few times. This chain links TRBV5-1 with TRBJ1-4; no clear D gene. This CDR3 has 16 residues. Trimming took 4 bases from V and 0 from J, leaving 13 bases between them. CDR1 and CDR2 (germline): SGHRS, YFSETQ. In DNA, the CDR3 is TGCGCCAGCAGCGCTAATGCGGGAGCAACTAATGAAAAACTGTTTTTT. The encoded protein is CASSANAGATNEKLFF. Looking up the rest from reference TRBV5-1 and TRBJ1-4 gives the full variable domain: KAGVTQTPRYLIKTRGQQVTLSCSPISGHRSVSWYQQTPGQGLQFLFEYFSETQRNKGNFPGRFSGRQFSNSRSEMNVSTLELGDSALYLCASSANAGATNEKLFFGSGTQLSVL.

This chain links TRBV5-1 with TRBJ2-1; 14 bases agree with TRBD2. Germline V gene sequence: CDR1 SGHRS, CDR2 YFSETQ. J was trimmed by 0 bases and V by 3 bases; bases with no gene match: 8. CDR3 length: 19 residues. CDR3 amino acids: CASSSGLAGGEYSYNEQFF. The CDR3, as DNA: TGCGCCAGCAGCTCCGGACTAGCGGGGGGCGAGTACTCCTACAATGAGCAGTTCTTC.

This clonotype was observed many times. This sequence joins TRBV2 and TRBJ1-1; D possibly corresponds to TRBD1 (6 bases). The V gene's germline CDR1 is SNHLY and CDR2 FYNNEI. This CDR3 is built from 14 residues. The V end lost 8 bases, the J end lost 1 base, and 14 bases lay between the germline ends. CDR3 amino acids: CASPRQDPNTEAFF. The DNA for the CDR3 is TGTGCCAGCCCACGACAGGACCCGAACACTGAAGCTTTCTTT.

This clonotype was detected a few times. The chain carries TRBV5-5 and TRBJ1-2; TRBD1 aligns across 7 bases. The CDR3 runs 13 residues. V trimming: 4 bases; J trimming: 7 bases; junction bases outside the gene matches: 7. Germline V gives CDR1 SGHKS, CDR2 YYEKEE (reference sequence). The CDR3, as DNA: TGTGCCAGCAGCCCCGACAGGGTCGTTGGCTACACCTTC. Protein product: CASSPDRVVGYTF.

This clonotype was counted at least ten times. The chain has TRBV28 and TRBJ1-2, with a tentative D call TRBD1 (6 bases). CDR1 MDHEN and CDR2 SYDVKM come from the germline V gene. The CDR3 loop spans 14 amino acids. Trimming removed 1 base at V and 4 bases at J, with 10 bases between. The CDR3, as DNA: TGTGCCAGCAGTTTATCGGGCAGGGGCTATGGCTACACCTTC. Protein product: CASSLSGRGYGYTF.

The sample holds many counts of this clonotype. DNA of the CDR3: TGTGCCAGCTCACCAAGGACAGGGAGGACTGAAGCTTTCTTT. Translation: CASSPRTGRTEAFF. The rearrangement links TRBV18 to TRBJ1-1; 8 bases agree with TRBD1. V gave up 2 bases and J gave up 5 bases; unmatched junction bases: 4. This CDR3 region has 14 residues. Germline CDR1 is KGHSH and CDR2 is LQKENI.